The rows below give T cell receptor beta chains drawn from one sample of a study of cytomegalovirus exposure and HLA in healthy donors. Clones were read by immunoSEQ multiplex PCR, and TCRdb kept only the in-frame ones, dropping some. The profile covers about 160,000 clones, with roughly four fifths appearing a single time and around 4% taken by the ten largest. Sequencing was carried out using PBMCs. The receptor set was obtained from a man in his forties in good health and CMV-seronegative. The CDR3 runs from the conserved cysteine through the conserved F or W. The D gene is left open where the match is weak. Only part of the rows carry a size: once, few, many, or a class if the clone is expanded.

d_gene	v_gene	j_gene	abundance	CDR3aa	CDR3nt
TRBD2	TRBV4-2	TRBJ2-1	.	CASSQVRTSGAYNEQFF	TGTGCCAGCAGCCAAGTTCGGACTAGCGGGGCCTACAATGAGCAGTTCTTC
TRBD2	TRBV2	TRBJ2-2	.	CASRRAGGNTGELFF	TGTGCCAGCAGACGAGCGGGGGGAAACACCGGGGAGCTGTTTTTT
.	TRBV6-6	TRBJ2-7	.	CASSQGTVGEQYF	TGTGCCAGCAGTCAAGGTACAGTCGGCGAGCAGTACTTC
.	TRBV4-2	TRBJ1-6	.	CASSQDRSPLHF	TGTGCCAGCAGCCAAGATCGTTCACCCCTCCACTTT
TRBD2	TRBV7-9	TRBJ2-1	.	CASSFLAGGTKNEQFF	TGTGCCAGCAGCTTTCTGGCGGGGGGCACTAAGAATGAGCAGTTCTTC
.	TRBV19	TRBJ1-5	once	CASSGLRGNQPQHF	TGTGCCAGTTCAGGACTTCGGGGCAATCAGCCCCAGCATTTT
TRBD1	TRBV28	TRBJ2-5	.	CASSLTGTLQETQYF	TGTGCCAGCAGTTTGACAGGGACCTTGCAAGAGACCCAGTACTTC
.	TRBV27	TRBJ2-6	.	CASSLQVGANVLTF	TGTGCCAGCAGTTTACAGGTTGGGGCCAACGTCCTGACTTTC
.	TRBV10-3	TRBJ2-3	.	CAISPGQQRTDTQYF	TGTGCCATCAGTCCGGGACAACAACGCACAGATACGCAGTATTTT
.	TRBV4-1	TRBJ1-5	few	CASSPLGGPTNQPQHF	TGCGCCAGCAGCCCACTCGGCGGCCCGACCAATCAGCCCCAGCATTTT
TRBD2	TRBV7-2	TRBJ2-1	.	CASSTRGVSGGHHNEQFF	TGTGCCAGCAGCACCAGGGGGGTTAGCGGGGGCCACCACAATGAGCAGTTCTTC
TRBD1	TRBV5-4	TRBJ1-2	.	CASRDLQGALDRNGYTF	TGTGCCAGCAGGGATCTCCAGGGGGCCCTCGACCGCAATGGCTACACCTTC
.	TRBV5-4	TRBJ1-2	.	CASGWRVGEYGYTF	TGTGCCAGCGGCTGGAGGGTGGGAGAGTATGGCTACACCTTC
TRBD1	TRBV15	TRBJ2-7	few	CATSRGTGGANEQYF	TGTGCCACCAGCAGAGGGACAGGGGGCGCGAACGAGCAGTACTTC
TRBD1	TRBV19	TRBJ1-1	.	CASLFRTGGRMNTEAFF	TGTGCCAGTCTGTTCAGGACAGGGGGTCGTATGAACACTGAAGCTTTCTTT
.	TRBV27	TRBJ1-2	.	CASSLRGGWGYTF	TGTGCCAGCAGCCTACGCGGGGGCTGGGGCTACACCTTC
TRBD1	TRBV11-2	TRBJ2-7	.	CASSLLQGAVGYEQYF	TGTGCCAGCAGCTTGCTTCAGGGGGCGGTGGGGTACGAGCAGTACTTC